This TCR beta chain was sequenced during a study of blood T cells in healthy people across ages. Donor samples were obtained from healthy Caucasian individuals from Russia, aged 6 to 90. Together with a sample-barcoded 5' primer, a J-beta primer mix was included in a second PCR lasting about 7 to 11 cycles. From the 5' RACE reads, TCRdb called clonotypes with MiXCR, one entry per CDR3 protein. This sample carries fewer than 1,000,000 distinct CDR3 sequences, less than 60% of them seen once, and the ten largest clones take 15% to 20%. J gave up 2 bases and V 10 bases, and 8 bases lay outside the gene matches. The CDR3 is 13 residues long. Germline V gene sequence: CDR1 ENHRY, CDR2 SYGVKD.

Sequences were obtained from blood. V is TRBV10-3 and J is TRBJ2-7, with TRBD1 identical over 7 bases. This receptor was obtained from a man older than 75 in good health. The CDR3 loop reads CASTTGQTYEQYF. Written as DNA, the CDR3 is TGTGCCAGCACCACGGGACAGACCTACGAGCAGTACTTC.